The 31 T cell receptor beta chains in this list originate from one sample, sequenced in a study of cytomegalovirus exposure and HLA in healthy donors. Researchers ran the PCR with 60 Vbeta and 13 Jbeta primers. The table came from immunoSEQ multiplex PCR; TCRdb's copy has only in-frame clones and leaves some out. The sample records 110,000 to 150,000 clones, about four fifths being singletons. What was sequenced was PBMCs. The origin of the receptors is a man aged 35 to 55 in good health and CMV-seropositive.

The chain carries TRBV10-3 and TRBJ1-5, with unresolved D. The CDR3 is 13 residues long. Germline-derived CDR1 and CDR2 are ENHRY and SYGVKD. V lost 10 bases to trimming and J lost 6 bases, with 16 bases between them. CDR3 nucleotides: TGTGCCACCGGGGAAGAAGAGGGTCAGCCCCAGCATTTT. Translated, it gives CATGEEEGQPQHF.

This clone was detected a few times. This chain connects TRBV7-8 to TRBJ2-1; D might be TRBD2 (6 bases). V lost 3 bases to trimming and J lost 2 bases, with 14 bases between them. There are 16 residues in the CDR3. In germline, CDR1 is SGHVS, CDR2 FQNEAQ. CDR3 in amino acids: CASSFVPGVTYNEQFF. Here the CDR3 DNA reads TGTGCCAGCAGCTTCGTTCCGGGAGTTACCTACAATGAGCAGTTCTTC.

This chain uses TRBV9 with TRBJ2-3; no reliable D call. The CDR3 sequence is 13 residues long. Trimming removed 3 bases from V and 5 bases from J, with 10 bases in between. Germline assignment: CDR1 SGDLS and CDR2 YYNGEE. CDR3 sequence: CASSDGYEDTQYF. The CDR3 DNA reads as TGTGCCAGCAGCGACGGGTACGAAGATACGCAGTATTTT.

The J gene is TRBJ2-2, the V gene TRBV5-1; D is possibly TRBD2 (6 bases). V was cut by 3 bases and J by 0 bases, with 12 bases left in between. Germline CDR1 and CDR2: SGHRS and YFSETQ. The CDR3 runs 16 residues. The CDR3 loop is CASSSGLLANTGELFF. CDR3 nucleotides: TGCGCCAGCAGCTCGGGACTGCTCGCGAACACCGGGGAGCTGTTTTTT.

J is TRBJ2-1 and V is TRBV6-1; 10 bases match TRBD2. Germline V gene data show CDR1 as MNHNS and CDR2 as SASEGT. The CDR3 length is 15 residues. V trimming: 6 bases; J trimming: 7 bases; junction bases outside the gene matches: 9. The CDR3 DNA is TGTGCCAGCAGGTTTCAGGGACTAGCGAAAAATGAGCAGTTCTTC. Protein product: CASRFQGLAKNEQFF.

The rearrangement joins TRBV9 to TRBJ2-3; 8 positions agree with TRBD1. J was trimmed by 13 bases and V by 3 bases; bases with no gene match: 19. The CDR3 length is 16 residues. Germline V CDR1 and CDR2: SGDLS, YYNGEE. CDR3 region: CASSDRGTGRRRSKYF. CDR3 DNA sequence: TGTGCCAGCAGCGACCGTGGGACAGGACGACGGCGTAGTAAGTATTTT. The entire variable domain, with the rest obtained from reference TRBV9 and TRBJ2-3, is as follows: DSGVTQTPKHLITATGQRVTLRCSPRSGDLSVYWYQQSLDQGLQFLIQYYNGEERAKGNILERFSAQQFPDLHSELNLSSLELGDSALYFCASSDRGTGRRRSKYFGPGTRLTVL.

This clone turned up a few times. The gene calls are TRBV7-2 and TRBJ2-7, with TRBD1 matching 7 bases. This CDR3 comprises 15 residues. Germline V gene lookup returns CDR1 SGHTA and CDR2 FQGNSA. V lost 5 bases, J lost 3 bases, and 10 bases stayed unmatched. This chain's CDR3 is CASSTRGPDYYEQYF. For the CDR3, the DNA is TGTGCCAGCAGCACAAGGGGGCCAGACTACTACGAGCAGTACTTC.

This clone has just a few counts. For the CDR3, the DNA is TGCGCCAGCAGCCGTCTAGGACAGGTCCAAGAGACCCAGTACTTC. Its protein is CASSRLGQVQETQYF. The chain recombines TRBV5-1 with TRBJ2-5, with 7 bases lining up with TRBD1. This CDR3 region has 15 residues. With 4 bases clipped from V and 1 base from J, the junction kept 7 bases outside the gene matches. From germline, CDR1 is SGHRS and CDR2 YFSETQ.

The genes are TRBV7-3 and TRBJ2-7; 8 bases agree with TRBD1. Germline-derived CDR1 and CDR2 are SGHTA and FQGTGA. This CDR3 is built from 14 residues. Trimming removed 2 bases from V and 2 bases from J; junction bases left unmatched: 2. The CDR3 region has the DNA TGTGCCAGCAGCTTAGACAGGGGCCCCTACGAGCAGTACTTC. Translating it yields CASSLDRGPYEQYF. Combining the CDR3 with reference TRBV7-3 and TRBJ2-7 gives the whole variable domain GAGVSQTPSNKVTEKGKYVELRCDPISGHTALYWYRQSLGQGPEFLIYFQGTGAADDSGLPNDRFFAVRPEGSVSTLKIQRTERGDSAVYLCASSLDRGPYEQYFGPGTRLTVT.

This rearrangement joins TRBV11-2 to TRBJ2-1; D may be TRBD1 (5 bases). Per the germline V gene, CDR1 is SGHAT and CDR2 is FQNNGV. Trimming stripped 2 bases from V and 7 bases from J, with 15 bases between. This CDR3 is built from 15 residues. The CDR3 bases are TGTGCCAGCAGCTTAACAGGTGTCCTAGGGAATGAGCAGTTCTTC. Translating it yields CASSLTGVLGNEQFF.

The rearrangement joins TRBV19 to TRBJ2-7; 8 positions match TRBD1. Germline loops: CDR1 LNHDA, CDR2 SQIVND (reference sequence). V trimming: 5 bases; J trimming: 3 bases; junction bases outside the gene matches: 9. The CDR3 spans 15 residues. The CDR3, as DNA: TGTGCCAGTAGTCCCCGTGACAGGGGACGCTACGAGCAGTACTTC. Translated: CASSPRDRGRYEQYF.

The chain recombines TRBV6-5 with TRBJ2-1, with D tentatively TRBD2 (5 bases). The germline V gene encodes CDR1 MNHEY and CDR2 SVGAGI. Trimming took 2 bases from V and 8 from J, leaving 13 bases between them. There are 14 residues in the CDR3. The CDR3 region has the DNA TGTGCCAGCAGTTACGCAGAGGGAACCTATGAGCAGTTCTTC. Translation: CASSYAEGTYEQFF.

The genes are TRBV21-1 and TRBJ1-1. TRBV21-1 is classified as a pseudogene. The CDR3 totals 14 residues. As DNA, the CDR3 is TGTGCCAGTAACCCTGGGGGGGAGGGCACTGAAGCTTTCTTT. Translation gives CASNPGGEGTEAFF.

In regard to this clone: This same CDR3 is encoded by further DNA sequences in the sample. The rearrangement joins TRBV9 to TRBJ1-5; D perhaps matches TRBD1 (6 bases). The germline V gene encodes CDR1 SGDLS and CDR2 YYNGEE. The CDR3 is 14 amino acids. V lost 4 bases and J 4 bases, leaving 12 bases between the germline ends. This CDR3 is CASSLGTGNQPQHF. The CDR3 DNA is TGTGCCAGCAGCCTAGGCACAGGGAATCAGCCCCAGCATTTT.

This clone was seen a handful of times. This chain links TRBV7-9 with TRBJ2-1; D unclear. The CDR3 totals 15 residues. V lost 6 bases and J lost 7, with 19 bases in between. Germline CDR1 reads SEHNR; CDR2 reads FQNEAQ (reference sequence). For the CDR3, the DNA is TGTGCCAGCAGTATTCTTCTAAGCATCCGGAATGAGCAGTTCTTC. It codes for CASSILLSIRNEQFF.

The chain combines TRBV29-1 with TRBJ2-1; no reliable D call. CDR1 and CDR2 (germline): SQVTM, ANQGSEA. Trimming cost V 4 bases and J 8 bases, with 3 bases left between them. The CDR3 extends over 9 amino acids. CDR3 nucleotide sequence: TGCAGCGTTGGAGATGAGCAGTTCTTC. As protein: CSVGDEQFF.

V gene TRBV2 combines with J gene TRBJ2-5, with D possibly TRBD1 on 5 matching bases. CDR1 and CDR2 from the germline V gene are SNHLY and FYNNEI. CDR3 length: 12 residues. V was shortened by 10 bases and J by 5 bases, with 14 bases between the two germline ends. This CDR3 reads CATQGIGETQYF. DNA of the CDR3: TGTGCCACTCAGGGCATAGGCGAGACCCAGTACTTC.

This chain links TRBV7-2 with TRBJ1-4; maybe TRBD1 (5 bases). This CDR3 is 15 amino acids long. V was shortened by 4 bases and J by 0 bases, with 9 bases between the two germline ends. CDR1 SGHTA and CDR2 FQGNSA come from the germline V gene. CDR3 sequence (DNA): TGTGCCAGCAGCTCGGGACTCGCAACTAATGAAAAACTGTTTTTT. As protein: CASSSGLATNEKLFF.

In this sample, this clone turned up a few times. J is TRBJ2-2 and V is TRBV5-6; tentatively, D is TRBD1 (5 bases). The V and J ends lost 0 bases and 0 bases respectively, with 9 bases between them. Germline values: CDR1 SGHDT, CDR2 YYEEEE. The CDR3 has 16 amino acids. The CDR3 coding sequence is TGTGCCAGCAGCTTGGGGGCAGGGCCGAACACCGGGGAGCTGTTTTTT. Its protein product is CASSLGAGPNTGELFF.

The CDR3 is CASGTGGRITNYGYTF. The DNA for the CDR3 is TGTGCCAGCGGGACAGGGGGGCGGATTACCAACTATGGCTACACCTTC. V is TRBV7-9 and J is TRBJ1-2; TRBD1 matches 11 bases. Germline values: CDR1 SEHNR, CDR2 FQNEAQ (reference sequence). The CDR3 has 16 amino acids. V was pared by 8 bases and J by 2 bases, with 10 bases of the junction left unmatched.

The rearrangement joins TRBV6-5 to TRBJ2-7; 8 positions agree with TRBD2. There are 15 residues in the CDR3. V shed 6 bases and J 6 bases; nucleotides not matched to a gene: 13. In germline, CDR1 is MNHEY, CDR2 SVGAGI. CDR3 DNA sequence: TGTGCCAGCAGCTCCACGGCCGGGGGGGCTGGCGAGCAGTACTTC. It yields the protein CASSSTAGGAGEQYF.

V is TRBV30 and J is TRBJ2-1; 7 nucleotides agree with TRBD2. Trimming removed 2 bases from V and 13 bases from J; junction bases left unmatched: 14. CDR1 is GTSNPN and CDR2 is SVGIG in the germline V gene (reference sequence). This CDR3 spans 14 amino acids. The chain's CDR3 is CAWSLGSSGPRQFF. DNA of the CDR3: TGTGCCTGGAGTCTCGGTTCTAGCGGACCCAGACAGTTCTTC.

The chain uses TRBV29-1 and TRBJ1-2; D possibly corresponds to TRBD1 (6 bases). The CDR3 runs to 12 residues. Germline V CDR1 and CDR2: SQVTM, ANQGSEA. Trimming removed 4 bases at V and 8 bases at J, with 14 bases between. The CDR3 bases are TGCAGCGTTGTGAGTGCAGGGGCCGGCTACACCTTC. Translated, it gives CSVVSAGAGYTF.

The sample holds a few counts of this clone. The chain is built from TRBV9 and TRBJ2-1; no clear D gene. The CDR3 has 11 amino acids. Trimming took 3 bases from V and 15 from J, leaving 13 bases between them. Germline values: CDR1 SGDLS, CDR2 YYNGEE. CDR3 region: CASSDALGLFF. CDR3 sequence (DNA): TGTGCCAGCAGCGATGCTCTAGGATTGTTCTTC. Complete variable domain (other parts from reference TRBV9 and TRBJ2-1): DSGVTQTPKHLITATGQRVTLRCSPRSGDLSVYWYQQSLDQGLQFLIQYYNGEERAKGNILERFSAQQFPDLHSELNLSSLELGDSALYFCASSDALGLFFGPGTRLTVL.

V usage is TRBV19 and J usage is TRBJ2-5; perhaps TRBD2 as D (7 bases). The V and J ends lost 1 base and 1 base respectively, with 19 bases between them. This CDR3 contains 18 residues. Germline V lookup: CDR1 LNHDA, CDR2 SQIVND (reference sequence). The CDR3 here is CASSIGRRGRGRQETQYF. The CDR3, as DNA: TGTGCCAGTAGTATAGGGCGTAGAGGGCGGGGGCGCCAAGAGACCCAGTACTTC.

The CDR3 spells CASSPPTGLGQPQHF. The DNA for the CDR3 is TGTGCCAGTAGTCCCCCAACGGGACTCGGGCAGCCCCAGCATTTT. The V and J genes are TRBV19 and TRBJ1-5, with a possible D match to TRBD1 (5 bases). Germline assignment: CDR1 LNHDA and CDR2 SQIVND (reference sequence). V shed 5 bases and J shed 7 bases, with 18 bases lying between them. The CDR3 loop spans 15 amino acids.

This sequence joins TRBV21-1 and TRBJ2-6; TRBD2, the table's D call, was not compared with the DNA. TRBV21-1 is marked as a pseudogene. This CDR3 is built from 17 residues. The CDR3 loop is CASSKEGEGPGANVLTF. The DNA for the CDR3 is TGTGCCAGCAGCAAAGAGGGGGAGGGGCCTGGGGCCAACGTCCTGACTTTC.

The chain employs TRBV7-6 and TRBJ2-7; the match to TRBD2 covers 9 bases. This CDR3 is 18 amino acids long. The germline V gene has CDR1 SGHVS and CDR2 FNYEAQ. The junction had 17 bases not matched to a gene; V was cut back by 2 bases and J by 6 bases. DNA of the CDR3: TGTGCCAGCAGCTTATTCTGGGGTAGCGGGAGAGACCCGGCCGAGCAGTACTTC. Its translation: CASSLFWGSGRDPAEQYF.

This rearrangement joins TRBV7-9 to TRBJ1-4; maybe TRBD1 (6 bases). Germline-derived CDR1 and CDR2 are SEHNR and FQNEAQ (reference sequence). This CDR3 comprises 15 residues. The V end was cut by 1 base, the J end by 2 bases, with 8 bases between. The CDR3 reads CASSLGGLTNEKLFF. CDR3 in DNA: TGTGCCAGCAGCTTAGGGGGGCTCACTAATGAAAAACTGTTTTTT.

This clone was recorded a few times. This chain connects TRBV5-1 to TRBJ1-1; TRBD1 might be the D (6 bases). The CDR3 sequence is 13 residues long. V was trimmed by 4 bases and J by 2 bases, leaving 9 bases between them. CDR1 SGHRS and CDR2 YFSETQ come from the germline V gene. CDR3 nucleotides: TGCGCCAGCAGCCAACAGGGAAACACTGAAGCTTTCTTT. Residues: CASSQQGNTEAFF.

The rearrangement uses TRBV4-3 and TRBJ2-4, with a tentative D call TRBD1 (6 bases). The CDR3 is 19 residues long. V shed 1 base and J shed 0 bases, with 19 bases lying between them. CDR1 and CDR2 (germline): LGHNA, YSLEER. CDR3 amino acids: CASSQALGQMNVAKNIQYF. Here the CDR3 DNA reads TGCGCCAGCAGCCAAGCGCTAGGACAGATGAATGTAGCCAAAAACATTCAGTACTTC.